The sequence of this T cell receptor beta chain was determined in a study of blood T cell repertoires in COVID-19. In the study overall: Specimens from acute and convalescent COVID-19 originated in the United States, Italy and Spain.

Clones were read by immunoSEQ multiplex PCR, and TCRdb kept only the in-frame ones, dropping some. The table has 80,000 to 90,000 clones, roughly 89% seen once; the top ten hold 5.4%. This clone was seen only a few times. This CDR3 has 14 residues. Between the trimmed V and J ends, which lost 4 bases and 2 bases, there was a span of 9 bases. Per the germline V gene, CDR1 is MNHEY and CDR2 is SMNVEV (reference sequence). This TCR was recovered from a man aged 60 to 69 with acute or convalescent COVID-19. This chain connects TRBV27 to TRBJ2-1; unclear D gene. The sequenced material came from peripheral blood. Here the CDR3 reads CASSSLMTYNEQFF. CDR3 nucleotide sequence: TGTGCCAGCAGTTCCCTAATGACCTACAATGAGCAGTTCTTC.